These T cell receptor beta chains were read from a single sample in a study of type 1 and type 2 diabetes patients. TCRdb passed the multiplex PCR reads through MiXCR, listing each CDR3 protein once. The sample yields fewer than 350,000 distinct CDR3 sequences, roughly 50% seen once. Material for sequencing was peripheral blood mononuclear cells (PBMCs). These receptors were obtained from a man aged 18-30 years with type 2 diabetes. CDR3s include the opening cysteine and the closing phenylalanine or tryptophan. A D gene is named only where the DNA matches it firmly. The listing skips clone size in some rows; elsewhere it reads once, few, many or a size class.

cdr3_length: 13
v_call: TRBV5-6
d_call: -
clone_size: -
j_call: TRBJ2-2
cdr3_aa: CASSRLIKGELFF
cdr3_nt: TGTGCCAGCAGCCGACTTATTAAGGGGGAGCTGTTTTTT

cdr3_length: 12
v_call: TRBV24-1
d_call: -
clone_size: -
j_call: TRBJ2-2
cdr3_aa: CATSDSTGELFF
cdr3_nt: TGTGCCACCAGTGATAGTACCGGGGAGCTGTTTTTT

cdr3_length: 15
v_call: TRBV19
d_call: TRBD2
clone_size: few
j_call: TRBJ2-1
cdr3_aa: CASSIGPGLYNEQFF
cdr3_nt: TGTGCCAGTAGTATAGGCCCGGGACTATACAATGAGCAGTTCTTC

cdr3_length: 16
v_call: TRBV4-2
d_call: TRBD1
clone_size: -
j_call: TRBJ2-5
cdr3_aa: CASSQGNRGSGETQYF
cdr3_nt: TGTGCCAGCAGCCAGGGCAACAGGGGATCGGGAGAGACCCAGTACTTC

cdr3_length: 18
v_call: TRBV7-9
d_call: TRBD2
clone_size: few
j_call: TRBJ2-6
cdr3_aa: CASSWGTSGRSGANVLTF
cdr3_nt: TGTGCCAGCAGCTGGGGGACTAGCGGACGATCTGGGGCCAACGTCCTGACTTTC

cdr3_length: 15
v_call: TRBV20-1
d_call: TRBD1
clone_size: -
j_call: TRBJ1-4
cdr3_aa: CSMMDRAITNEKLFF
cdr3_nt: TGCAGTATGATGGACAGGGCTATAACTAATGAAAAACTGTTTTTT

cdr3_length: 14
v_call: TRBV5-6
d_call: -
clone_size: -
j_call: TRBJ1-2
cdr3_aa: CASSYKRVDYGYTF
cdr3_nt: TGTGCCAGCAGCTACAAAAGGGTTGACTATGGCTACACCTTC

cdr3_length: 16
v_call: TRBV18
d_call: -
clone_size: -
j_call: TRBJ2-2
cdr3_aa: CASSLAGGTHTGELFF
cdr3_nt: TGTGCCAGCAGCTTAGCCGGGGGGACACACACCGGGGAGCTGTTTTTT

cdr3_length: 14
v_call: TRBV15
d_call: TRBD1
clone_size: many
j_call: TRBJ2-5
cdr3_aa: CATSARDRGETQYF
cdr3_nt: TGTGCCACCAGCGCCCGGGACAGGGGAGAGACCCAGTACTTC

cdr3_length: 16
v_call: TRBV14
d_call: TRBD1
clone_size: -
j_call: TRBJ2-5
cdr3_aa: CASSDGTGGDGETQYF
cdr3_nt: TGTGCCAGCAGTGACGGGACAGGGGGGGATGGGGAGACCCAGTACTTC

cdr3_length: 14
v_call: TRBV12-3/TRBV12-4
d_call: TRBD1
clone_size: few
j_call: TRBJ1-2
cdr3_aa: CASSSGTGAGGYTF
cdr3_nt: TGTGCCAGCAGTTCCGGGACAGGAGCGGGAGGCTACACCTTC

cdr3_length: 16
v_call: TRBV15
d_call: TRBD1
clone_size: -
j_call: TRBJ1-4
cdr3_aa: CATSAQGAVADEKLFF
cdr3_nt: TGTGCCACCAGCGCTCAGGGGGCGGTTGCGGATGAAAAACTGTTTTTT

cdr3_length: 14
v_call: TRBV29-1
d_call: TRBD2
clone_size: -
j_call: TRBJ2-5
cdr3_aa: CSFAGTSGQETQYF
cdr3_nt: TGCAGCTTCGCCGGGACTAGCGGCCAAGAGACCCAGTACTTC

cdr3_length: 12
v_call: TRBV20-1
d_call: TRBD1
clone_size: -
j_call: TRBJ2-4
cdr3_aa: CSAPDRVDIQYF
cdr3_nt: TGCAGTGCTCCCGACAGGGTGGACATTCAGTACTTC

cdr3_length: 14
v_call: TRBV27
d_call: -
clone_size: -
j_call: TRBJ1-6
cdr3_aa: CASSFRSGNSPLHF
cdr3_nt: TGTGCCAGCAGTTTTAGATCGGGGAATTCACCCCTCCACTTT

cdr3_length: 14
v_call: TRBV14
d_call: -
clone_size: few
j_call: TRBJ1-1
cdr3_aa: CASSQDPGTAEAFF
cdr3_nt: TGTGCCAGCAGCCAAGATCCGGGAACCGCTGAAGCTTTCTTT

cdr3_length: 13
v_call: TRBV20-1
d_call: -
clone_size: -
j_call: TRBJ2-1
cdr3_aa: CSARDQVRGEQFF
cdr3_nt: TGCAGTGCTAGAGATCAGGTCCGAGGGGAGCAGTTCTTC

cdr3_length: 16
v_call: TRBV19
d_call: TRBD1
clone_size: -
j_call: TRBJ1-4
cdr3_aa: CASRIGSYRGPEKLFF
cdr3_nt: TGTGCCAGTAGAATAGGATCCTACAGGGGGCCTGAAAAACTGTTTTTT

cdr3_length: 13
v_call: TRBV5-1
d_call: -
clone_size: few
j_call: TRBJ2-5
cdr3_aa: CASSPGYEETQYF
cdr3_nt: TGCGCCAGCAGCCCGGGATATGAAGAGACCCAGTACTTC

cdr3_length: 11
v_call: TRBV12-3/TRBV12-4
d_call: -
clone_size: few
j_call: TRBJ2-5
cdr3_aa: CASKDLETQYF
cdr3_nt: TGTGCCAGCAAGGACCTTGAGACCCAGTACTTC

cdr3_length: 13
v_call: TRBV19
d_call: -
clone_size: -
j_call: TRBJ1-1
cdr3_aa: CASSIQGNIEAFF
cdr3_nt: TGTGCCAGTAGTATACAGGGGAACATTGAAGCTTTCTTT

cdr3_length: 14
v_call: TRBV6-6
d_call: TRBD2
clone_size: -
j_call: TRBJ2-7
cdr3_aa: CASREAGSSYEQYF
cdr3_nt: TGTGCCAGCAGGGAAGCGGGGAGCTCCTACGAGCAGTACTTC

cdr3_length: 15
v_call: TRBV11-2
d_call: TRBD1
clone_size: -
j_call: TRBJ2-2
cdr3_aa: CTSSKRQGNTGELFF
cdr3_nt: TGTACCAGCAGCAAGAGACAGGGTAACACCGGGGAGCTGTTTTTT

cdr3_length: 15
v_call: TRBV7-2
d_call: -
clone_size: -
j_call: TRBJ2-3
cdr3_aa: CASSLIGSGTDTQYF
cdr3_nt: TGTGCCAGCAGCTTAATTGGTAGCGGCACAGATACGCAGTATTTT

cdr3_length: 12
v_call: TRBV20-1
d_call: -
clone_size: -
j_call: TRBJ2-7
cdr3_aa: CSRGPGVYEQYF
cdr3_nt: TGCAGTCGAGGGCCAGGGGTCTACGAGCAGTACTTC

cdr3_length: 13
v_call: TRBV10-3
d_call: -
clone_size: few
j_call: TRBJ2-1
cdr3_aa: CAISDTNYNEQFF
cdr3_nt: TGTGCCATCAGCGACACTAACTACAATGAGCAGTTCTTC

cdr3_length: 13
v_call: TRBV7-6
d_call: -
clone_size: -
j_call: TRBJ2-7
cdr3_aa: CASSPWTDYEQYF
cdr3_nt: TGTGCCAGCAGCCCCTGGACAGATTACGAGCAGTACTTC

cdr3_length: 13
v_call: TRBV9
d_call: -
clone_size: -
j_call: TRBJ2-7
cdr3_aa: CASSVVKGSEQYF
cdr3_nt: TGTGCCAGCAGCGTAGTCAAGGGGAGTGAGCAGTACTTC

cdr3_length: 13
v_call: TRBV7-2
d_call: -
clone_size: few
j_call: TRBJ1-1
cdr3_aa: CASSQDWKTEAFF
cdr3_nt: TGTGCCAGCAGCCAAGATTGGAAGACTGAAGCTTTCTTT

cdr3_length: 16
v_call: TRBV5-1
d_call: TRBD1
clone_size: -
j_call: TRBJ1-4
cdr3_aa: CASSLSPGQGREKLFF
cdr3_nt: TGCGCCAGCAGCTTGAGCCCTGGACAGGGTCGGGAAAAACTGTTTTTT

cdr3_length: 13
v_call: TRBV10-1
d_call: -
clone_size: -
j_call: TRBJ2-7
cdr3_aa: CASTIGTPYEQYF
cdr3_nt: TGTGCCAGCACCATTGGGACACCCTACGAGCAGTACTTC

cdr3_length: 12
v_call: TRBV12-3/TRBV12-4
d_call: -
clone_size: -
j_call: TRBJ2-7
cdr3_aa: CASSLGQYEQYF
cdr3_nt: TGTGCCAGCAGTTTAGGACAATACGAGCAGTACTTC

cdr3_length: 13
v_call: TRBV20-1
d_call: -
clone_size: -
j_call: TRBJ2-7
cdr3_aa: CSSSGGKLYEQNF
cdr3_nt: TGCAGTTCTAGTGGGGGGAAGCTCTACGAGCAGAACTTC

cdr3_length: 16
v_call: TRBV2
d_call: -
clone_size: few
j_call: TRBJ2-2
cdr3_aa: CASRYAGVGYSGELFF
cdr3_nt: TGTGCCAGCAGATACGCAGGGGTGGGATATTCCGGGGAGCTGTTTTTT

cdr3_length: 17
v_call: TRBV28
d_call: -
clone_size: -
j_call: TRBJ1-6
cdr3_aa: CASSLASTLNYNSPLHF
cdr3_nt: TGTGCCAGCAGTTTAGCGTCCACATTGAACTATAATTCACCCCTCCACTTT

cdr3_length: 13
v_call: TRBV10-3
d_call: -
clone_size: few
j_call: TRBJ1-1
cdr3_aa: CAIRGGQNTEAFF
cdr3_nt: TGTGCCATCAGAGGGGGACAGAACACTGAAGCTTTCTTT

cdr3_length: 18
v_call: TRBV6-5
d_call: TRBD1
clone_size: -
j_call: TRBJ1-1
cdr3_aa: CASSSLDRGRSMNTEAFF
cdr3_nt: TGTGCCAGCAGTTCCCTGGACAGGGGAAGAAGCATGAACACTGAAGCTTTCTTT

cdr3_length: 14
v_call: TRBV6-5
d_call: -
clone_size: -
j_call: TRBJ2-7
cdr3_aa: CASSYFGINYEQYF
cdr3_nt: TGTGCCAGCAGTTACTTCGGCATAAACTACGAGCAGTACTTC

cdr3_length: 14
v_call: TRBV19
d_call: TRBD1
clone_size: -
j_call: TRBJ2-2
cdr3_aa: CASRQPGQAGELFF
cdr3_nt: TGTGCCAGTAGACAGCCGGGACAGGCCGGGGAGCTGTTTTTT

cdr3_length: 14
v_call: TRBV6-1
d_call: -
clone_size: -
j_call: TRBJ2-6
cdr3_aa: CASSPSSGANVLTF
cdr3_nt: TGTGCCAGCAGTCCTAGCTCTGGGGCCAACGTCCTGACTTTC

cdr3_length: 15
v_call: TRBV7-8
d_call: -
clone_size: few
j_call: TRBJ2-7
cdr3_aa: CASSPPPGRNYEQYF
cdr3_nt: TGTGCCAGCAGCCCTCCCCCAGGACGGAACTACGAGCAGTACTTC